This T cell receptor beta chain was recorded in a study of blood T cell repertoires in COVID-19. On the study more broadly: Both acute and convalescent COVID-19 samples were obtained from the United States, Italy and Spain. The analysed material was cDNA or gDNA that came from T cells, B-cell-depleted T cells, or PBMCs.

Germline CDR1 reads SEHNR; CDR2 reads FQNEAQ (reference sequence). V lost 0 bases, J lost 7 bases, and 15 bases lay in between. The CDR3 loop spans 15 amino acids. Authors' data handling: Reference gene primer amplification gave estimated nucleated cell counts. Assay: immunoSEQ multiplex PCR; the TCRdb copy retains only in-frame clones and omits some. The DNA gave D and trimming, while V, J and clone size come from that table. The sample yields some 700,000 clones, around 89% seen once. The material sequenced was peripheral blood. The TCR sequence derives from a woman aged 18-29 years with acute or convalescent COVID-19. The chain uses TRBV7-9 and TRBJ1-2; no reliable D call. The CDR3: CASSLAAPGYPGYTF. The CDR3, as DNA: TGTGCCAGCAGCTTAGCGGCCCCGGGGTACCCTGGCTACACCTTC.